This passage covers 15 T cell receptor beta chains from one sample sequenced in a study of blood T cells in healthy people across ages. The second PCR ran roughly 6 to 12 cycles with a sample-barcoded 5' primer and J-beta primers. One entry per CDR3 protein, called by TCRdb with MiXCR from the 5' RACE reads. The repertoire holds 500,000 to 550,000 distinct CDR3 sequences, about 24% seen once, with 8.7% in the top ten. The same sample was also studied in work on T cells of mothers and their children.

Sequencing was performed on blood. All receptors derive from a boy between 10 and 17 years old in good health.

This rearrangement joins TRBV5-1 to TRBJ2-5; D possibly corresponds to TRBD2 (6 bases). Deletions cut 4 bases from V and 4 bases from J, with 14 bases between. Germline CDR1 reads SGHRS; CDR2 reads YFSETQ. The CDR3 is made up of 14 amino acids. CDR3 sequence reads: CASSRLGGVETQYF. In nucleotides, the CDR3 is TGCGCCAGCAGCCGGCTGGGGGGTGTAGAGACCCAGTACTTC.

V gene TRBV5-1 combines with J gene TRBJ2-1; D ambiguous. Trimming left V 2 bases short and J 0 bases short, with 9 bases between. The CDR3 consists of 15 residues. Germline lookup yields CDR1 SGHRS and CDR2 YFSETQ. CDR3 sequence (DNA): TGCGCCAGCAGCTTTTTCGCGGACTCCTACAATGAGCAGTTCTTC. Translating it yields CASSFFADSYNEQFF.

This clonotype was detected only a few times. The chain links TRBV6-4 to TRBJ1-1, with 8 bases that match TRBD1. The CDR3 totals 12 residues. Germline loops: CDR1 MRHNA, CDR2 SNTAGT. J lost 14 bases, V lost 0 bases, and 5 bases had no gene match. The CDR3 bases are TGTGCCAGCAGTGACTCCACAGGGGGGGCCTTCTTT. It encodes CASSDSTGGAFF.

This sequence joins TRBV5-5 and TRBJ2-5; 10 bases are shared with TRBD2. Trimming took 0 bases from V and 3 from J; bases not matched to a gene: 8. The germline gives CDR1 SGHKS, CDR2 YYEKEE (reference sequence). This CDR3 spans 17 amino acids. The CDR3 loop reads CASSLGTLAGVKETQYF. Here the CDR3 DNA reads TGTGCCAGCAGCTTGGGAACCCTAGCGGGGGTTAAAGAGACCCAGTACTTC. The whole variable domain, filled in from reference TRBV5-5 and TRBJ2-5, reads DAGVTQSPTHLIKTRGQQVTLRCSPISGHKSVSWYQQVLGQGPQFIFQYYEKEERGRGNFPDRFSARQFPNYSSELNVNALLLGDSALYLCASSLGTLAGVKETQYFGPGTRLLVL.

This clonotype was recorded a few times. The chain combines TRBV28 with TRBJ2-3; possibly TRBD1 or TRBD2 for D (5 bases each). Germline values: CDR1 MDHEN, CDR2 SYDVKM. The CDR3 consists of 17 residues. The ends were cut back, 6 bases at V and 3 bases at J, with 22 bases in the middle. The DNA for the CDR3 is TGTGCCAGCAGATCCTCCGGGGCCTCCTACGGGACAGATACGCAGTATTTT. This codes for CASRSSGASYGTDTQYF.

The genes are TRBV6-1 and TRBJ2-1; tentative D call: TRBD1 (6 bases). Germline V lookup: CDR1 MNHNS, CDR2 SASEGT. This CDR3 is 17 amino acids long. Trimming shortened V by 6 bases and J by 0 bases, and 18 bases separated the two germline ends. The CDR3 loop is CASRRPTGFSSYNEQFF. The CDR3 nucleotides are TGTGCCAGCAGAAGACCCACAGGGTTTAGCTCCTACAATGAGCAGTTCTTC.

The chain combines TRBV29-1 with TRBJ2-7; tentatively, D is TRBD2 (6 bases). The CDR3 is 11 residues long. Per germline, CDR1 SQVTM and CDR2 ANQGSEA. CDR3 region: CTGGSSYEQYF. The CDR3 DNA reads TGCACCGGGGGTTCCTCCTACGAGCAGTACTTC.

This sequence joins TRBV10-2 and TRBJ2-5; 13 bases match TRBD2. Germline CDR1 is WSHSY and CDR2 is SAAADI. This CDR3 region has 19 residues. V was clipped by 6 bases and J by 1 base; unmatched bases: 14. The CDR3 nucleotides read TGCGCCAGCAGCTCTTTTACTAGCGGGAGGGGAGATCGCCAAGAGACCCAGTACTTC. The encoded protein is CASSSFTSGRGDRQETQYF.

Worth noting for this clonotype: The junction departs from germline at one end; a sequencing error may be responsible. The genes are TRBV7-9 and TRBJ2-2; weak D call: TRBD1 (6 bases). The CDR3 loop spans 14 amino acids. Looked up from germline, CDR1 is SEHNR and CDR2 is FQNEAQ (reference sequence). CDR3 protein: CASSLGTFSGELFF. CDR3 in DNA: TGTGCCAGCAGTTTAGGGACATTTTCCGGGGAGCTGTTTTTT. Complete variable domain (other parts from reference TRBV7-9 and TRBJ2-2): DTGVSQNPRHKITKRGQNVTFRCDPISEHNRLYWYRQTLGQGPEFLTYFQNEAQLEKSRLLSDRFSAERPKGSFSTLEIQRTEQGDSAMYLCASSLGTFSGELFFGEGSRLTVL.

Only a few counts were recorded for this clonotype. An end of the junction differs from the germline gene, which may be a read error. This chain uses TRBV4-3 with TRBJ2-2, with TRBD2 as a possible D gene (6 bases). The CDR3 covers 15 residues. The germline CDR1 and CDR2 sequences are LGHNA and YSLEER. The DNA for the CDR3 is TGCGCCAGCAGCCAAGGCCGCGGGAACAGCGGGGAGCTGTTTTTT. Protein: CASSQGRGNSGELFF.

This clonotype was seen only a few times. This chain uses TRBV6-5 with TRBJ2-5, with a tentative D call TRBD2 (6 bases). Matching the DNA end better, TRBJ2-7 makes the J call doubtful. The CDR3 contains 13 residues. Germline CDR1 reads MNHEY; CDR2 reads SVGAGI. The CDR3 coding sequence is TGTGCCAGCAGAACCGGGGGAAGGTACGAGCAGTACTTC. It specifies CASRTGGRYEQYF.

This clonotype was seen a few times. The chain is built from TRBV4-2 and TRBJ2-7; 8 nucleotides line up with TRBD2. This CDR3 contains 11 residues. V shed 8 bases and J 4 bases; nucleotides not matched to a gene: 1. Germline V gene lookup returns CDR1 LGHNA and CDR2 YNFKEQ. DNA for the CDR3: TGTGCCAGCGGACTAGCTTACGAGCAGTACTTC. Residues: CASGLAYEQYF.

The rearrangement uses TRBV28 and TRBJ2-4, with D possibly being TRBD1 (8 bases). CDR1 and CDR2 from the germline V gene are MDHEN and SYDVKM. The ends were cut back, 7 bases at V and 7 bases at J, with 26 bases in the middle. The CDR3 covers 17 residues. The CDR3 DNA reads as TGTGCCAGCAATCCTTGGTACAGGGGGAGGGTACGGAACATTCAGTACTTC. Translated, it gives CASNPWYRGRVRNIQYF.

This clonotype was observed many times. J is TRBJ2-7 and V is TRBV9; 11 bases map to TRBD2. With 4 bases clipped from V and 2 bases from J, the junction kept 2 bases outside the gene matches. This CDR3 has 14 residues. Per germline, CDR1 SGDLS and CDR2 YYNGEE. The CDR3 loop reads CASSPGLAAYEQYF. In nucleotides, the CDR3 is TGTGCCAGCAGCCCGGGACTAGCGGCCTACGAGCAGTACTTC.

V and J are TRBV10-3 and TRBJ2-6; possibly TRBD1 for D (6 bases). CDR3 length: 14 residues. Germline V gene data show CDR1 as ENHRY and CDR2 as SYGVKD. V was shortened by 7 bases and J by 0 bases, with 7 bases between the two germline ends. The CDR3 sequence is CAINRDSGANVLTF. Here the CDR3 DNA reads TGTGCCATCAACAGGGACTCTGGGGCCAACGTCCTGACTTTC.